This T cell receptor beta chain was profiled in a study of shared T cell receptors in the human thymus. The CDR3 has 14 amino acids. The V segment lost 4 bases and the J segment 12 bases; nucleotides outside the gene matches: 7. Germline V gene sequence: CDR1 SGDLS, CDR2 YYNGEE. Clones were sequenced by immunoSEQ multiplex PCR, and TCRdb holds only the in-frame ones, with some missing. The sample has under 850,000 clones, 85% to 90% seen once. The sample was also linked to a second study, of human thymus T cells.

This receptor was obtained from a boy younger than two with a congenital heart defect. The V call is TRBV9, the J call TRBJ2-1, with 13 bases fitting TRBD2. The sample taken for sequencing was thymocytes. The CDR3 here is CASSITSGRAGQFF. The CDR3 DNA reads TGTGCCAGCAGCATCACTAGCGGGAGGGCCGGGCAGTTCTTC.